Listed below are T cell receptor beta chains from one sample, sequenced in a study of T cell responses to AZD1222 COVID-19 vaccine. Sequencing was performed with immunoSEQ multiplex PCR; in TCRdb, only in-frame clones are kept and a portion is missing. The sample holds about 97,000 clones, approximately 91% seen once. The sample here was peripheral blood, taken on day 0 of AZD1222 vaccination. These receptors were taken from an adult in good health. CDR3s include the opening cysteine and the closing phenylalanine or tryptophan. Each record gives: D gene, J gene, V gene, clone size, CDR3 DNA, CDR3 protein. A D gene is named only where the DNA matches it firmly. Size values are once, few and many counts, or a class for expanded clones, and some rows have none.

D: .
J: TRBJ1-5
V: TRBV30
size: .
DNA: TGTGCCTGGAACCACAAAGGGGGCAATCAGCCCCAGCATTTT
CDR3: CAWNHKGGNQPQHF

D: .
J: TRBJ1-4
V: TRBV7-2
size: .
DNA: TGTGCCAGCAGCTTACGGGGCAGGGCAACTAATGAAAAACTGTTTTTT
CDR3: CASSLRGRATNEKLFF

D: .
J: TRBJ2-7
V: TRBV7-9
size: .
DNA: TGTGCCAGCAGCAGTACAGAGGGCGCACAAACGGTCGAGCAGTACTTC
CDR3: CASSSTEGAQTVEQYF

D: .
J: TRBJ2-5
V: TRBV11-3
size: .
DNA: TGTGCCAGCAGCTCCGGATCGGGGGCCCAGTACTTC
CDR3: CASSSGSGAQYF

D: TRBD1
J: TRBJ1-3
V: TRBV4-1
size: .
DNA: TGCGCCAGCAGCCAAGTGGACAGGGTCGGAGGAAACACCATATATTTT
CDR3: CASSQVDRVGGNTIYF

D: .
J: TRBJ1-1
V: TRBV4-3
size: .
DNA: TGCGCCAGCAGCCAAGATAGAGGGTCGGGGACTGAAGCTTTCTTT
CDR3: CASSQDRGSGTEAFF

D: .
J: TRBJ1-5
V: TRBV10-3
size: once
DNA: TGTGCCATCAGTGAGCACAGGGCAGGTACCCGAACGGGGGATCAGCCCCAGCATTTT
CDR3: CAISEHRAGTRTGDQPQHF

D: TRBD1
J: TRBJ2-7
V: TRBV7-9
size: .
DNA: TGTGCCAGCAGTCCGGGACAGGGGGTCGGTGAGCAGTACTTC
CDR3: CASSPGQGVGEQYF

D: .
J: TRBJ2-2
V: TRBV11-2
size: .
DNA: TGTGCCAGCAGCTTATCGTCGAACACCGGGGAGCTGTTTTTT
CDR3: CASSLSSNTGELFF

D: .
J: TRBJ1-3
V: TRBV4-1
size: .
DNA: TGCGCCAGCAGCCAAGATCCAGGTCGTGGAAACACCATATATTTT
CDR3: CASSQDPGRGNTIYF

D: .
J: TRBJ1-2
V: TRBV14
size: .
DNA: TGTGCCAGCAGCCAAGGGCTAGGTTGGGGCTACACCTTC
CDR3: CASSQGLGWGYTF

D: .
J: TRBJ1-6
V: TRBV6-5
size: once
DNA: TGTGCCAGCAGTTACTTTGCCAGGGCGAATTCACCCCTCCACTTT
CDR3: CASSYFARANSPLHF

D: TRBD1
J: TRBJ2-1
V: TRBV18
size: .
DNA: TGTGCCAGCGAACAGGGGGCGGTCAATGAGCAGTTCTTC
CDR3: CASEQGAVNEQFF

D: .
J: TRBJ2-7
V: TRBV4-1
size: .
DNA: TGCGCCAGCAGCCAAGACAGGGTCTACTACGAGCAGTACTTC
CDR3: CASSQDRVYYEQYF

D: TRBD1
J: TRBJ1-4
V: TRBV7-8
size: .
DNA: TGTGCCAGCAGCTTAGCTAGGACAGGGGTGGCTAATGAAAAACTGTTTTTT
CDR3: CASSLARTGVANEKLFF

D: TRBD1
J: TRBJ1-4
V: TRBV7-2
size: .
DNA: TGTGCCAGCAGCCCTCACAGGGGGGCCGAAAAACTGTTTTTT
CDR3: CASSPHRGAEKLFF

D: .
J: TRBJ1-1
V: TRBV7-9
size: .
DNA: TGTGCCAGCAGCTCCCGGGGGGAGCCTGAAGCTTTCTTT
CDR3: CASSSRGEPEAFF

D: .
J: TRBJ2-3
V: TRBV3-1/TRBV3-2
size: .
DNA: TGTGCCAGCAGCCAAGGGGATACGCAGTATTTT
CDR3: CASSQGDTQYF

D: .
J: TRBJ2-2
V: TRBV11-3
size: .
DNA: TGTGCCAGCAGCCCCACTCGCGGGACCGGGGAGCTGTTTTTT
CDR3: CASSPTRGTGELFF

D: .
J: TRBJ1-3
V: TRBV18
size: .
DNA: TGTGCCAGCTCACTGGCGACCCCAGGGGCCTCCCGGAACACCATATATTTT
CDR3: CASSLATPGASRNTIYF

D: TRBD1
J: TRBJ2-3
V: TRBV7-9
size: .
DNA: TGTGCCAGCAGCTTAGGATCGGGGACAGGGGTGAGCACAGATACGCAGTATTTT
CDR3: CASSLGSGTGVSTDTQYF

D: .
J: TRBJ1-4
V: TRBV5-1
size: .
DNA: TGCGCCAGCAGCGTTACAGCAACTAATGAAAAACTGTTTTTT
CDR3: CASSVTATNEKLFF

D: .
J: TRBJ1-5
V: TRBV6-5
size: .
DNA: TGTGCCAGCAGGACAGCTGGCAATCAGCCCCAGCATTTT
CDR3: CASRTAGNQPQHF

D: .
J: TRBJ1-4
V: TRBV5-1
size: .
DNA: TGCGCCAGCAGCTTGTTGGGGGAGACTAATGAAAAACTGTTTTTT
CDR3: CASSLLGETNEKLFF

D: .
J: TRBJ1-1
V: TRBV19
size: .
DNA: TGTGCCAGTCGGGTGGCGGACACTGAAGCTTTCTTT
CDR3: CASRVADTEAFF

D: .
J: TRBJ2-4
V: TRBV11-2
size: .
DNA: TGTGCCAGCAGCTTAGGCCAGGGGTTTATAGACATTCAGTACTTC
CDR3: CASSLGQGFIDIQYF

D: .
J: TRBJ1-3
V: TRBV2
size: .
DNA: TGTGCCAGCAGCGCCACTTGGGGAAACACCATATATTTT
CDR3: CASSATWGNTIYF

D: .
J: TRBJ1-3
V: TRBV5-1
size: .
DNA: TGCGCCAGCAGACCGCAACCACAGGGTTACTCTGGAAACACCATATATTTT
CDR3: CASRPQPQGYSGNTIYF

D: .
J: TRBJ2-7
V: TRBV9
size: few
DNA: TGTGCCAGCAGCGTAGACGAGGGCAGGTACGAGCAGTACTTC
CDR3: CASSVDEGRYEQYF

D: .
J: TRBJ2-2
V: TRBV5-4
size: .
DNA: TGTGCCAGCAGCCCCACCTCGAACACCGGGGAGCTGTTTTTT
CDR3: CASSPTSNTGELFF

D: .
J: TRBJ1-1
V: TRBV19
size: once
DNA: TGTGCCAGTAAAGGGAGGGACACCACTGAAGCTTTCTTT
CDR3: CASKGRDTTEAFF

D: TRBD2
J: TRBJ2-1
V: TRBV11-2
size: .
DNA: TGTGCCAGCAGCTCGGGACTAGCGGGGGTTCCCCTATCCAATGAGCAGTTCTTC
CDR3: CASSSGLAGVPLSNEQFF

D: .
J: TRBJ2-1
V: TRBV27
size: .
DNA: TGTGCCAGCAGTTTCGGGAGTATCGATGAGCAGTTCTTC
CDR3: CASSFGSIDEQFF

D: .
J: TRBJ1-6
V: TRBV4-1
size: .
DNA: TGCGCCAGCAGCCAAGACACGGGCTCGGGTAATTCACCCCTCCACTTT
CDR3: CASSQDTGSGNSPLHF

D: .
J: TRBJ2-7
V: TRBV5-6
size: once
DNA: TGTGCCAGCAGCCGAAATTATGTGCGGGGGCTCTACGAGCAGTACTTC
CDR3: CASSRNYVRGLYEQYF

D: .
J: TRBJ1-1
V: TRBV5-4
size: .
DNA: TGTGCCAGCAGCTTGAGGGAGGGGAGGAACACTGAAGCTTTCTTT
CDR3: CASSLREGRNTEAFF

D: .
J: TRBJ1-1
V: TRBV11-2
size: .
DNA: TGTGCCAGCAGGGGTCGGAAAGCGCCTGAAGCTTTCTTT
CDR3: CASRGRKAPEAFF

D: TRBD1
J: TRBJ1-6
V: TRBV7-3
size: few
DNA: TGTGCCAGCAGCTCTACAGGGGGGAGGTCACCCCTCCACTTT
CDR3: CASSSTGGRSPLHF

D: TRBD1
J: TRBJ2-2
V: TRBV19
size: .
DNA: TGTGCCACCCTTGGGGACAGACGTCCCGGGGAGCTGTTTTTT
CDR3: CATLGDRRPGELFF

D: .
J: TRBJ2-7
V: TRBV11-2
size: once
DNA: TGTGCCAGCAGCTTAGAGGGACGAGTCGACGAGCAGTACTTC
CDR3: CASSLEGRVDEQYF

D: TRBD1
J: TRBJ1-1
V: TRBV28
size: .
DNA: TGTGCCAGCAGTTACCTCACGGGACAGGGTAACGAAGCTTTCTTT
CDR3: CASSYLTGQGNEAFF

D: .
J: TRBJ1-5
V: TRBV6-4
size: .
DNA: TGTGCCAGCAGTGACGACAGTAGCAATCAGCCCCAGCATTTT
CDR3: CASSDDSSNQPQHF

D: .
J: TRBJ1-5
V: TRBV9
size: once
DNA: TGTGCCAGCAGCGGGGGGCGAGGGTATGGGGAGCAGCCCCAGCATTTT
CDR3: CASSGGRGYGEQPQHF

D: TRBD1
J: TRBJ1-1
V: TRBV10-3
size: .
DNA: TGTGCCATCAGTGGGTCGGGACAGGGGGCCGAGAACACTGAAGCTTTCTTT
CDR3: CAISGSGQGAENTEAFF

D: TRBD2
J: TRBJ2-7
V: TRBV9
size: .
DNA: TGTGCCAGCAGCGACCGACTAGCGGGAGGTTTGGACGAGCAGTACTTC
CDR3: CASSDRLAGGLDEQYF

D: TRBD2
J: TRBJ2-1
V: TRBV6-4
size: once
DNA: TGTGCCAGCAGTATAGCCTCTTCGGGGGGTTCCTACAATGAGCAGTTCTTC
CDR3: CASSIASSGGSYNEQFF

D: TRBD1
J: TRBJ1-2
V: TRBV3-1/TRBV3-2
size: .
DNA: TGTGCCAGCAGCCCAGACAGGGGGTTTTATGGCTACACCTTC
CDR3: CASSPDRGFYGYTF

D: .
J: TRBJ1-5
V: TRBV6-2/TRBV6-3
size: once
DNA: TGTGCCAGCAGTTCTGCAGGGTTTAGCAATCAGCCCCAGCATTTT
CDR3: CASSSAGFSNQPQHF

D: .
J: TRBJ2-7
V: TRBV15
size: .
DNA: TGTGCCACCAGCGCTACAGGGTCGTACGAGCAGTACTTC
CDR3: CATSATGSYEQYF

D: TRBD1
J: TRBJ2-1
V: TRBV7-6
size: .
DNA: TGTGCCAGCAGTATACAGGGGCAACAGTTCTTC
CDR3: CASSIQGQQFF

D: .
J: TRBJ2-1
V: TRBV5-4
size: .
DNA: TGTGCCAGCAGCTTGGACAGTAATGAGCAGTTCTTC
CDR3: CASSLDSNEQFF

D: TRBD1
J: TRBJ1-3
V: TRBV6-5
size: .
DNA: TGTGCCAGCAGTCGTTACAGGGGAAGGGACACCATATATTTT
CDR3: CASSRYRGRDTIYF

D: TRBD1
J: TRBJ1-1
V: TRBV19
size: .
DNA: TGTGCCAGTAGTTTACCGACAGGGGAATGGACTGAAGCTTTCTTT
CDR3: CASSLPTGEWTEAFF